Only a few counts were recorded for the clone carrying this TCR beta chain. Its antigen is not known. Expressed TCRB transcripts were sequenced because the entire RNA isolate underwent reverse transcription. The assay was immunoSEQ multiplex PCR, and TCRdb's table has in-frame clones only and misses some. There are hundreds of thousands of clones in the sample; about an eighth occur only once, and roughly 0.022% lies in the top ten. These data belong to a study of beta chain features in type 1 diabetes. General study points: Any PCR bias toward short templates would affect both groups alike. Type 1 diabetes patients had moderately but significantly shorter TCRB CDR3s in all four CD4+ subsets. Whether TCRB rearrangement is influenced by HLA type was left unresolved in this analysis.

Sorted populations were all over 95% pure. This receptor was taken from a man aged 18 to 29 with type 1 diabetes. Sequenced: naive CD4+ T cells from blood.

The CDR3 loop reads CASSLVRGSTDTQYF. The CDR3 DNA reads TGTGCCAGCAGCTTAGTCCGGGGTAGCACAGATACGCAGTATTTT. This chain links TRBV7-9 with TRBJ2-3, with D possibly matching TRBD2 (5 bases). Looked up from germline, CDR1 is SEHNR and CDR2 is FQNEAQ (reference sequence). V lost 1 base, J lost 0 bases, and 8 bases lay in between. CDR3 length: 15 amino acids.